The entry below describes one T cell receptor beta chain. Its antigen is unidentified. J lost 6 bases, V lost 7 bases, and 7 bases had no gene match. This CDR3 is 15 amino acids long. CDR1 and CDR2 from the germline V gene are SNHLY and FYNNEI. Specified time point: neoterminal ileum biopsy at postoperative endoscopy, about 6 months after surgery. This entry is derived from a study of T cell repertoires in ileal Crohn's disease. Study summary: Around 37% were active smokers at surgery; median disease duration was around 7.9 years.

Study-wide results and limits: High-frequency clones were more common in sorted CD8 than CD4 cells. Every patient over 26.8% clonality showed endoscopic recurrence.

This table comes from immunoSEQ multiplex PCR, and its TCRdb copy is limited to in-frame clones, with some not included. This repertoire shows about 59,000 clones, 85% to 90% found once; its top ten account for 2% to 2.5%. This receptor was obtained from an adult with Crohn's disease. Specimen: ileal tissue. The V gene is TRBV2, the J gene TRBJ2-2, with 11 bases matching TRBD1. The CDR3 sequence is CASNRDRGFSGELFF. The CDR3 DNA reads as TGTGCCAGCAACCGGGACAGGGGGTTCTCCGGGGAGCTGTTTTTT.